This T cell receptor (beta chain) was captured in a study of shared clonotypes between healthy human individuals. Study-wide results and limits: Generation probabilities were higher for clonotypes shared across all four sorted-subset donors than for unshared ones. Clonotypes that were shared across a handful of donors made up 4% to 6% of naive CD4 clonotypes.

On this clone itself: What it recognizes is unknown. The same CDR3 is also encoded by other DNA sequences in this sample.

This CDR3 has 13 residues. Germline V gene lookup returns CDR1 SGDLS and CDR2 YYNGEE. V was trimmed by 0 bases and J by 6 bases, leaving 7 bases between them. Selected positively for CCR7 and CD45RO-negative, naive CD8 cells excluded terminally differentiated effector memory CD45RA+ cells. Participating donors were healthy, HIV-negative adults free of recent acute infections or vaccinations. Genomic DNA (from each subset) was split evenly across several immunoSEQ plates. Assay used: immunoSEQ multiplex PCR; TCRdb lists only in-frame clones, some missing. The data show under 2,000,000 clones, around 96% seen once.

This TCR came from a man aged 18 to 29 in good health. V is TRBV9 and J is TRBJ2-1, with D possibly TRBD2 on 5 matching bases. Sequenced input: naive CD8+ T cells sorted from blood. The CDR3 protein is CASSVGGGNEQFF. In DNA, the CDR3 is TGTGCCAGCAGCGTAGGCGGAGGCAATGAGCAGTTCTTC.